Listed here are 26 T cell receptor beta chains from one sample, sequenced in a study of shared clonotypes between healthy human individuals. Only in-frame clones appear in the TCRdb table, and some are missing; sequencing was by immunoSEQ multiplex PCR. The repertoire holds about 1.5 million clones, with around 98% as singletons. Source material: naive CD4+ T cells sorted from blood. The subset was: CD45RA+ positively selected. These TCRs come from a man younger than 40 in good health.

This clone appeared once. The V gene is TRBV11-2, the J gene TRBJ1-1, with no clear D. With 1 base removed from V and 11 bases from J, the gap between germline ends came to 11 bases. Per germline, CDR1 SGHAT and CDR2 FQNNGV. This CDR3 is built from 12 residues. The CDR3 bases are TGTGCCAGCAGCTTAGGTCCGCGGAAGGCTTTCTTT. Translation gives CASSLGPRKAFF.

This clone was detected once. The genes are TRBV5-1 and TRBJ2-1; 7 bases are shared with TRBD2. V shed 7 bases and J 6 bases; nucleotides not matched to a gene: 7. From germline, CDR1 is SGHRS and CDR2 YFSETQ. The CDR3 totals 13 residues. CDR3 region: CASGRGGGNEQFF. The CDR3 DNA reads TGCGCCAGCGGGAGGGGTGGTGGCAATGAGCAGTTCTTC.

The chain joins TRBV7-6 to TRBJ2-3; D is undetermined. The V end lost 4 bases, the J end lost 12 bases, and 20 bases lay between the germline ends. This CDR3 has 14 amino acids. The germline gives CDR1 SGHVS, CDR2 FNYEAQ. The CDR3 coding sequence is TGTGCCAGCAGCTCCTCTTATCGACACCCTGGCCAGTATTTT. Amino acid sequence: CASSSSYRHPGQYF.

This rearrangement joins TRBV6-1 to TRBJ1-5; the D gene is possibly TRBD1 (5 bases). CDR1 is MNHNS, CDR2 SASEGT, per germline. V gave up 11 bases and J gave up 4 bases, with 21 bases separating them. The CDR3 length is 15 residues. CDR3: CAAAVGVSWNQPQHF. The CDR3 nucleotides read TGTGCCGCGGCCGTGGGGGTAAGTTGGAATCAGCCCCAGCATTTT.

The V and J genes are TRBV9 and TRBJ2-1; 9 nucleotides align to TRBD1. Germline-derived CDR1 and CDR2 are SGDLS and YYNGEE. Unmatched junction bases numbered 8, after V lost 4 bases and J lost 9 bases. The CDR3 extends over 14 amino acids. The CDR3 DNA follows: TGTGCCAGCAGCTCCGGGACAGGGACCGGTGAGCAGTTCTTC. It translates to CASSSGTGTGEQFF.

J is TRBJ2-1 and V is TRBV7-2, with 8 bases that match TRBD1. The CDR3 sequence is 18 residues long. The germline V gene encodes CDR1 SGHTA and CDR2 FQGNSA. V lost 2 bases to trimming and J lost 2 bases; unmatched junction nucleotides: 11. In DNA form, the CDR3 reads TGTGCCAGCAGCTTATCGATCACAGACAGGGGTCCCTACAATGAGCAGTTCTTC. This translates into CASSLSITDRGPYNEQFF.

The rearrangement uses TRBV27 and TRBJ2-3; either TRBD1 or TRBD2 may fit D (6 bases each). From germline, CDR1 is MNHEY and CDR2 SMNVEV (reference sequence). With 3 bases removed from V and 1 base from J, the gap between germline ends came to 14 bases. The CDR3 runs to 16 residues. CDR3 nucleotides: TGTGCCAGCAGTTTGGGGGGCGTCATTGGCACAGATACGCAGTATTTT. This encodes CASSLGGVIGTDTQYF.

This clone was seen a single time. This chain uses TRBV9 with TRBJ2-5; 10 bases line up with TRBD1. CDR3 size: 20 residues. Germline CDR1 reads SGDLS; CDR2 reads YYNGEE. Trimming took 0 bases from V and 0 from J; bases not matched to a gene: 14. The CDR3 DNA sequence: TGTGCCAGCAGCGTAGCCCCGGGACAGGGGCTCCCCTCGTACCAAGAGACCCAGTACTTC. As protein: CASSVAPGQGLPSYQETQYF.

About this clone: The same CDR3 also results from other DNA sequences found in this sample. V and J are TRBV18 and TRBJ2-5, with D perhaps matching TRBD1 (6 bases). CDR1 and CDR2 from the germline V gene are KGHSH and LQKENI. Trimming cost V 3 bases and J 4 bases, with 6 bases left between them. The CDR3 length is 12 residues. The chain's CDR3 is CASSPGAETQYF. The CDR3 DNA is TGTGCCAGCTCACCGGGGGCAGAGACCCAGTACTTC. Drawing the rest from reference TRBV18 and TRBJ2-5, the complete variable domain is NAGVMQNPRHLVRRRGQEARLRCSPMKGHSHVYWYRQLPEEGLKFMVYLQKENIIDESGMPKERFSAEFPKEGPSILRIQQVVRGDSAAYFCASSPGAETQYFGPGTRLLVL.

J is TRBJ2-6 and V is TRBV7-8; a possible D gene is TRBD1 (6 bases). The CDR3 extends over 18 amino acids. Germline CDR1 reads SGHVS; CDR2 reads FQNEAQ. V shed 5 bases and J shed 2 bases, with 19 bases lying between them. The CDR3 bases are TGTGCCAGCAGCACGCTCAGGGGCCCCGTGGCTGGGGCCAACGTCCTGACTTTC. Protein: CASSTLRGPVAGANVLTF.

The J gene is TRBJ2-7, the V gene TRBV5-1, with 13 bases aligning to TRBD2. Germline CDR1 SGHRS, CDR2 YFSETQ. The CDR3 covers 15 residues. J lost 5 bases, V lost 4 bases, and 6 bases had no gene match. The CDR3 DNA sequence: TGCGCCAGCAGCCCCGGACTAGCGGGAGAGGACGAGCAGTACTTC. This sequence encodes CASSPGLAGEDEQYF.

This clone was recorded once. At the DNA level, this CDR3 is encoded by other sequences in the same sample as well. The genes are TRBV27 and TRBJ2-5; the D is unclear. Germline V gene data show CDR1 as MNHEY and CDR2 as SMNVEV (reference sequence). The V end was cut by 5 bases, the J end by 1 base, with 11 bases between. The CDR3 has 14 amino acids. This CDR3 reads CASSPQGRQETQYF. The CDR3 coding sequence is TGTGCCAGCAGTCCTCAAGGGCGCCAAGAGACCCAGTACTTC.

With regard to this clone: Distinct nucleotide sequences in the sample also encode this CDR3. The rearrangement joins TRBV5-1 to TRBJ2-1; D gene uncertain. V gave up 0 bases and J gave up 7 bases, with 5 bases separating them. CDR1 and CDR2 (germline): SGHRS, YFSETQ. The CDR3 is made up of 12 amino acids. CDR3 amino acids: CASSLDRNEQFF. CDR3 DNA: TGCGCCAGCAGCTTGGACCGAAATGAGCAGTTCTTC.

J is TRBJ1-5 and V is TRBV25-1; D is unresolved. CDR3 length: 14 amino acids. Between the trimmed V and J ends, which lost 3 bases and 0 bases, there was a span of 6 bases. CDR1 MGHDK and CDR2 SYGVNS come from the germline V gene. CDR3 sequence (DNA): TGTGCCAGCAGTGACCGCTATAGCAATCAGCCCCAGCATTTT. Translating it yields CASSDRYSNQPQHF.

This clone was counted once. The V call is TRBV14, the J call TRBJ2-7; no clear D. V was cut by 2 bases and J by 4 bases, with 9 bases left in between. Germline V gene sequence: CDR1 SGHDN, CDR2 FVKESK. The CDR3 is 13 residues long. The CDR3 sequence: CASSQRVGYEQYF. As DNA, the CDR3 is TGTGCCAGCAGCCAACGTGTGGGTTACGAGCAGTACTTC.

CDR3 loop: CASSGMTGIETQYF. CDR3 bases: TGTGCCAGCAGCGGAATGACAGGGATTGAGACCCAGTACTTC. The chain couples TRBV5-5 to TRBJ2-5, with 7 bases identical to TRBD1. In germline, CDR1 is SGHKS, CDR2 YYEKEE (reference sequence). The J segment lost 5 bases and the V segment lost 4 bases, leaving 8 bases of the junction unmatched. CDR3 length equals 14 residues.

In its sample, this clone was seen once. CDR3 coding DNA: TGTGCCAGCAGCGCGACCACCCCTGGGACCCAGTACTTC. As protein: CASSATTPGTQYF. This sequence joins TRBV9 and TRBJ2-5; D is uncertain. This CDR3 has 13 residues. V gave up 3 bases and J gave up 7 bases, with 13 bases separating them. The germline V gene encodes CDR1 SGDLS and CDR2 YYNGEE.

The chain combines TRBV28 with TRBJ2-1; 11 bases line up with TRBD2. The CDR3 is made up of 15 amino acids. Germline V lookup: CDR1 MDHEN, CDR2 SYDVKM. Germline trimming cut 3 bases from V and 9 bases from J; bases unmatched to any gene: 7. CDR3 nucleotides: TGTGCCAGCAGTTTTCGACTAGCGGGATTGGGTGAGCAGTTCTTC. As protein: CASSFRLAGLGEQFF.

This rearrangement joins TRBV29-1 to TRBJ1-2, with 7 bases fitting TRBD1. CDR3 length: 17 residues. The trim removed 3 bases at V and 3 bases at J, leaving 16 bases unmatched. Germline V gene data show CDR1 as SQVTM and CDR2 as ANQGSEA. This CDR3 reads CSVDTRLWQGDYYGYTF. Here the CDR3 DNA reads TGCAGCGTTGATACCCGATTGTGGCAGGGGGATTACTATGGCTACACCTTC.

This chain uses TRBV5-4 with TRBJ2-4; maybe TRBD2 (6 bases). CDR3 length: 13 amino acids. Germline CDR1 is SGHNT and CDR2 is YYREEE (reference sequence). The ends were cut back, 4 bases at V and 7 bases at J, with 12 bases in the middle. The CDR3 loop is CASSPRGGNIQYF. The CDR3 nucleotides read TGTGCCAGCAGCCCCCGTGGGGGGAACATTCAGTACTTC. Full variable domain (missing parts from reference TRBV5-4 and TRBJ2-4): ETGVTQSPTHLIKTRGQQVTLRCSSQSGHNTVSWYQQALGQGPQFIFQYYREEENGRGNFPPRFSGLQFPNYSSELNVNALELDDSALYLCASSPRGGNIQYFGAGTRLSVL.

A single count supports this clone. The V and J genes are TRBV28 and TRBJ1-1; TRBD1 matches at 7 bases. The CDR3 spans 13 residues. Looked up from germline, CDR1 is MDHEN and CDR2 is SYDVKM. J was trimmed by 7 bases and V by 4 bases; bases with no gene match: 6. CDR3 nucleotides: TGTGCCAGCAGTTCTCTCGGACAGGTTGAAGCTTTCTTT. Translation: CASSSLGQVEAFF.

This sequence joins TRBV2 and TRBJ2-3, with a weak D call TRBD2 (6 bases). The CDR3 spans 16 residues. With 0 bases removed from V and 0 bases from J, the gap between germline ends came to 10 bases. CDR1 is SNHLY and CDR2 is FYNNEI in the germline V gene. This CDR3 reads CASSEAGRTSTDTQYF. CDR3 nucleotide sequence: TGTGCCAGCAGTGAAGCGGGGAGGACTAGCACAGATACGCAGTATTTT.

V is TRBV11-2 and J is TRBJ2-7; 11 nucleotides line up with TRBD2. V dropped 8 bases and J dropped 0; count of bases not matched to a gene: 18. Germline V CDR1 and CDR2: SGHAT, FQNNGV. The CDR3 has 19 residues. The CDR3 loop is CASLLVSSPGTSGSYEQYF. DNA for the CDR3: TGTGCCAGCTTGCTAGTTTCTTCCCCCGGGACTAGCGGCTCCTACGAGCAGTACTTC.

The chain employs TRBV6-4 and TRBJ2-1, with TRBD2 matching 10 bases. Germline V gives CDR1 MRHNA, CDR2 SNTAGT. After removal of 8 bases from V and 5 bases from J, the junction contained 9 bases not matched to a gene. The CDR3 contains 15 residues. In DNA, the CDR3 is TGTGCCAGCGGCATACTAGCGGGACGAAACAATGAGCAGTTCTTC. Translation: CASGILAGRNNEQFF.

V gene TRBV11-2 combines with J gene TRBJ1-1; D might be TRBD1 (5 bases). Trimming shortened V by 3 bases and J by 2 bases, and 13 bases separated the two germline ends. Germline-derived CDR1 and CDR2 are SGHAT and FQNNGV. The CDR3 runs to 15 residues. The CDR3 region has the DNA TGTGCCAGCAGCTTCTCCCTACAGGTAAACACTGAAGCTTTCTTT. Protein product: CASSFSLQVNTEAFF.

V and J are TRBV28 and TRBJ1-2; D is undetermined. V lost 2 bases, J lost 4 bases, and 14 bases lay in between. The V gene's germline CDR1 is MDHEN and CDR2 SYDVKM. CDR3 length: 15 residues. The CDR3 reads CASSLRPLAAYGYTF. CDR3 nucleotide sequence: TGTGCCAGCAGTTTACGGCCTCTGGCCGCCTATGGCTACACCTTC.